The entry below describes one T cell receptor beta chain. Its specificity is not known. This specimen belongs to a study of CD8+CD57+ T cells in acquired aplastic anemia. Previously, flow cytometry had revealed CD8+CD57+ cell expansion in the patients chosen for sequencing. Profiling that covered TCR beta VDJ and CDR3 relied on genomic DNA as its template. Each CDR3 protein is one row after TCRdb ran MiXCR on the reads. The sample holds some 180,000 distinct CDR3 sequences, roughly three fifths seen once. Germline values: CDR1 LNHDA, CDR2 SQIVND (reference sequence). V lost 5 bases to trimming and J lost 8 bases; unmatched junction nucleotides: 11. The CDR3 is 17 amino acids. General study points: Sharing between patients and controls was observed for twenty-nine CD8+ CDR3 sequences.

The J gene is TRBJ2-2, the V gene TRBV19, with TRBD2 matching over 13 bases. This sequence was found in a human donor with aplastic anemia. Specimen: sorted CD4+, CD8+, or CD8+CD57+ T cells (not recorded which) from PBMCs. The CDR3 DNA is TGTGCCAGTAGTCCGACCGGGACTAGCGGGACGGGGGGGGAGCTGTTTTTT. Its protein product is CASSPTGTSGTGGELFF.